A single sample is the source of the 25 T cell receptor beta chains below, sequenced in a study of T cell repertoires in cytomegalovirus infection. MiXCR, run by TCRdb on the reads, gives a single entry per CDR3 protein. This table holds about 400,000 distinct CDR3 sequences, 15% to 20% found once. The sample comprised PBMCs. Every receptor here comes from a human donor in good health (CMV status not recorded). Some clones in this sample may be carry-over from other donors' samples.

This chain connects TRBV27 to TRBJ2-1; possible D gene TRBD1, 6 bases. The germline gives CDR1 MNHEY, CDR2 SMNVEV (reference sequence). The CDR3 loop spans 14 amino acids. The V end lost 6 bases, the J end lost 12 bases, and 21 bases lay between the germline ends. CDR3: CASSKQGITMSQFF. CDR3 sequence (DNA): TGTGCCAGCAGCAAACAGGGTATTACAATGTCGCAGTTCTTC.

This clonotype was detected a few times. The chain joins TRBV6-1 to TRBJ2-5; D is uncertain. CDR3 size: 15 residues. The V gene's germline CDR1 is MNHNS and CDR2 SASEGT. With 1 base removed from V and 5 bases from J, the gap between germline ends came to 14 bases. CDR3 amino acids: CASSEGSGLGETQYF. DNA of the CDR3: TGTGCCAGCAGTGAAGGGTCCGGCCTAGGGGAGACCCAGTACTTC.

The chain is built from TRBV5-1 and TRBJ2-5; D is undetermined. CDR3 length equals 14 residues. Trimming shortened V by 1 base and J by 4 bases, and 11 bases separated the two germline ends. Germline CDR1 reads SGHRS; CDR2 reads YFSETQ. DNA for the CDR3: TGCGCCAGCAGCTTGTCTGCTAGTAGAGAGACCCAGTACTTC. This translates into CASSLSASRETQYF.

The genes are TRBV7-2 and TRBJ1-2; a possible D gene is TRBD1 (5 bases). The V gene's germline CDR1 is SGHTA and CDR2 FQGNSA. The CDR3 sequence is 15 residues long. Deletions cut 5 bases from V and 8 bases from J, with 21 bases between. The CDR3 DNA is TGTGCCAGCAGCCCAGGCCAGGGTCGCCCTAGGGGCTACACCTTC. This gives the protein CASSPGQGRPRGYTF. The full variable domain, in which reference TRBV7-2 and TRBJ1-2 provide the parts outside the CDR3, is GAGVSQSPSNKVTEKGKDVELRCDPISGHTALYWYRQSLGQGLEFLIYFQGNSAPDKSGLPSDRFSAERTGGSVSTLTIQRTQQEDSAVYLCASSPGQGRPRGYTFGSGTRLTVV.

At least ten counts were recorded for this clonotype. The gene calls are TRBV6-5 and TRBJ1-5; D remains ambiguous. V lost 0 bases and J lost 7, with 7 bases in between. Germline V gives CDR1 MNHEY, CDR2 SVGAGI. The CDR3 sequence is 13 residues long. CDR3 sequence reads: CASSYSRAQPQHF. CDR3 in DNA: TGTGCCAGCAGTTACTCCCGGGCCCAGCCCCAGCATTTT.

This clonotype came up many times. The chain is built from TRBV7-2 and TRBJ2-3; D is unclear. Germline V gene data show CDR1 as SGHTA and CDR2 as FQGNSA. The CDR3 totals 13 residues. V lost 1 base and J lost 5, with 7 bases in between. Here the CDR3 DNA reads TGTGCCAGCAGCTTAGGGTTGGGAGATACGCAGTATTTT. It specifies CASSLGLGDTQYF.

The J gene is TRBJ2-7, the V gene TRBV20-1; possibly TRBD1 for D (6 bases). CDR1 is DFQATT and CDR2 is SNEGSKA in the germline V gene (reference sequence). There are 12 residues in the CDR3. Deletions cut 3 bases from V and 6 bases from J, with 12 bases between. Here the CDR3 reads CSARRVGGEQYF. CDR3 coding DNA: TGCAGTGCTAGGAGGGTAGGGGGCGAGCAGTACTTC.

The V and J genes are TRBV5-1 and TRBJ2-3; the D gene is possibly TRBD2 (6 bases). V lost 4 bases, J lost 1 base, and 13 bases lay in between. The CDR3 loop spans 15 amino acids. Germline CDR1 SGHRS, CDR2 YFSETQ. DNA for the CDR3: TGCGCCAGCAGCCCGGGAGCTCCCGGCACAGATACGCAGTATTTT. It is translated as CASSPGAPGTDTQYF.

This clonotype was picked up one time. The gene calls are TRBV15 and TRBJ2-5, with a tentative D call TRBD2 (6 bases). The CDR3 sequence is 14 residues long. V dropped 5 bases and J dropped 5 bases, with 15 bases sitting between them. Germline CDR1 and CDR2: LNHNV and YYDKDF (reference sequence). As DNA, the CDR3 is TGTGCCACCAGCCCCCCGGGACTCAGGGAGACCCAGTACTTC. Encoded protein: CATSPPGLRETQYF.

This clonotype was counted at least ten times. V usage is TRBV4-2 and J usage is TRBJ2-1; 8 bases match TRBD2. J was trimmed by 5 bases and V by 4 bases; bases with no gene match: 7. Germline CDR1 and CDR2: LGHNA and YNFKEQ. The CDR3 covers 15 residues. CDR3 loop: CASSRSSGRNNEQFF. In DNA form, the CDR3 reads TGTGCCAGCAGCCGCTCTAGCGGGCGGAACAATGAGCAGTTCTTC.

The genes are TRBV5-1 and TRBJ2-1, with D maybe TRBD2 (5 bases). The CDR3 is 15 residues long. V was clipped by 2 bases and J by 9 bases, with 18 bases between them. Looked up from germline, CDR1 is SGHRS and CDR2 is YFSETQ. The CDR3 reads CASSFLTSKSGEQFF. The CDR3 DNA sequence: TGCGCCAGCAGCTTCCTAACTAGTAAATCTGGTGAGCAGTTCTTC.

The gene calls are TRBV20-1 and TRBJ1-4, with D tentatively TRBD1 (5 bases). This CDR3 comprises 16 residues. V was cut by 2 bases and J by 2 bases, with 15 bases left in between. CDR1 is DFQATT, CDR2 SNEGSKA, per germline (reference sequence). The CDR3 nucleotides are TGCAGTGCTAGAAGTCGTGGGGACGCCACTAATGAAAAACTGTTTTTT. Translation gives CSARSRGDATNEKLFF.

This clonotype has just a few counts. The chain joins TRBV19 to TRBJ2-2; D not certain. Trimming left V 3 bases short and J 5 bases short, with 7 bases between. CDR1 is LNHDA and CDR2 is SQIVND in the germline V gene (reference sequence). The CDR3 runs 13 residues. CDR3 sequence (DNA): TGTGCCAGTAGTATCCGGGTGACCGGGGAGCTGTTTTTT. Its translation: CASSIRVTGELFF.

In this sample, this clonotype turned up many times. The J gene is TRBJ2-3, the V gene TRBV6-1; D remains ambiguous. The CDR3 loop spans 13 amino acids. The germline CDR1 and CDR2 sequences are MNHNS and SASEGT. The germline V and J ends were trimmed by 5 bases and 2 bases, with 8 bases remaining between them. CDR3 coding DNA: TGTGCCAGCAGTTCGGAACTCACAGATACGCAGTATTTT. Encoded protein: CASSSELTDTQYF.

This clonotype has only a few counts. The V and J genes are TRBV10-3 and TRBJ2-1; D remains ambiguous. This CDR3 region has 14 residues. Germline CDR1 ENHRY, CDR2 SYGVKD. V was shortened by 2 bases and J by 5 bases, with 10 bases between the two germline ends. The DNA of the CDR3 is TGTGCCATCAGTGAGAGGGCAGCCAACAATGAGCAGTTCTTC. This encodes CAISERAANNEQFF.

This clonotype came up many times. The CDR3 DNA follows: TGTGCCAGCAGCTTAGCGGCCTTTGGCACAGATACGCAGTATTTT. Translation gives CASSLAAFGTDTQYF. The gene calls are TRBV7-2 and TRBJ2-3; no reliable D call. Trimming took 0 bases from V and 1 from J, leaving 8 bases between them. The CDR3 runs 15 residues. Germline V lookup: CDR1 SGHTA, CDR2 FQGNSA.

V is TRBV7-9 and J is TRBJ1-5; tentative D call: TRBD1 (6 bases). Trimming took 9 bases from V and 7 from J, leaving 16 bases between them. CDR1 is SEHNR and CDR2 is FQNEAQ in the germline V gene (reference sequence). The CDR3 spans 13 residues. In nucleotides, the CDR3 is TGTGCCAGTGCGGGGGCGGCCGGACAGCCCCAGCATTTT. This encodes CASAGAAGQPQHF.

There are many counts of this clonotype. The V and J genes are TRBV7-2 and TRBJ1-1; D remains ambiguous. CDR1 SGHTA and CDR2 FQGNSA come from the germline V gene. Trimming pared 5 bases from V and 4 bases from J, leaving 11 bases between. The CDR3 spans 13 residues. The CDR3, as DNA: TGTGCCAGCAGCCGGCCGGATCGCACTGAAGCTTTCTTT. It codes for CASSRPDRTEAFF.

There are many counts of this clonotype. This rearrangement joins TRBV7-2 to TRBJ1-5; no firm D call. Trimming shortened V by 5 bases and J by 7 bases, and 12 bases separated the two germline ends. This CDR3 contains 13 residues. Germline CDR1 reads SGHTA; CDR2 reads FQGNSA. The CDR3 here is CASSPVRWQPQHF. In DNA form, the CDR3 reads TGTGCCAGCAGCCCAGTAAGGTGGCAGCCCCAGCATTTT.

This sequence joins TRBV24-1 and TRBJ1-5; tentatively, D is TRBD1 (6 bases). Germline loops: CDR1 KGHDR, CDR2 SFDVKD. Trimming pared 5 bases from V and 2 bases from J, leaving 21 bases between. The CDR3 loop spans 18 amino acids. The DNA of the CDR3 is TGTGCCACCAGTGCCGGGCCAGGGGTTGGGCGTGGCAATCAGCCCCAGCATTTT. The encoded protein is CATSAGPGVGRGNQPQHF.

J is TRBJ1-4 and V is TRBV19; D is perhaps TRBD1 (5 bases). CDR3 length equals 19 residues. Trimming cost V 3 bases and J 0 bases, with 20 bases left between them. CDR1 is LNHDA and CDR2 is SQIVND in the germline V gene (reference sequence). This chain's CDR3 is CASSMRSMDNSATNEKLFF. Here the CDR3 DNA reads TGTGCCAGTAGTATGAGGTCGATGGACAACTCGGCAACTAATGAAAAACTGTTTTTT.

In its sample, this clonotype was seen many times. V and J are TRBV12-3 or TRBV12-4 and TRBJ2-5; no clear D gene. V lost 2 bases and J 2 bases, leaving 6 bases between the germline ends. The CDR3 has 13 residues. In DNA form, the CDR3 reads TGTGCCAGCAGTTTACGGTATCAAGAGACCCAGTACTTC. It encodes CASSLRYQETQYF.

J is TRBJ2-5 and V is TRBV2; D might be TRBD2 (7 bases). Trimming removed 7 bases from V and 6 bases from J, with 15 bases in between. The CDR3 consists of 13 residues. In germline, CDR1 is SNHLY, CDR2 FYNNEI. The CDR3 bases are TGTGCCAGCACAGATCCGGGGGGCAAGACCCAGTACTTC. Amino acid sequence: CASTDPGGKTQYF.

This clonotype was picked up many times. The V and J genes are TRBV12-3 or TRBV12-4 and TRBJ2-3, with 10 bases fitting TRBD2. This CDR3 is built from 16 residues. J lost 13 bases, V lost 6 bases, and 19 bases had no gene match. The CDR3 region is CASSSQGLARGKGKYF. Here the CDR3 DNA reads TGTGCCAGCAGCTCTCAGGGACTAGCGCGAGGAAAGGGGAAGTATTTT.

This clonotype appeared a few times. The rearrangement joins TRBV7-9 to TRBJ2-3; TRBD2 might be the D (6 bases). Germline CDR1 SEHNR, CDR2 FQNEAQ (reference sequence). The CDR3 runs to 15 residues. V was pared by 5 bases and J by 4 bases, with 16 bases between. The CDR3 DNA is TGTGCCAGCAGCCCGCGGGGAAATCCCCCAGATACGCAGTATTTT. This sequence encodes CASSPRGNPPDTQYF.